The 15 T cell receptor beta chains given below trace back to one sample, sequenced in a study of blood T cell repertoires in COVID-19. Method: immunoSEQ multiplex PCR; TCRdb's copy keeps in-frame clones and lacks some. The sample holds about 280,000 clones; approximately 86% are singletons and the top ten take about 2.2%. The specimen was peripheral blood. Receptors were obtained from a woman aged 25 to 39 who had recovered from COVID-19.

The chain recombines TRBV6-5 with TRBJ2-3; 8 bases fit TRBD2. The junction had 6 bases not matched to a gene; V was cut back by 3 bases and J by 4 bases. CDR1 MNHEY and CDR2 SVGAGI come from the germline V gene. The CDR3 is 15 amino acids. The CDR3 region has the DNA TGTGCCAGCAGTTATTTAACGGGGGGGGCAGATACGCAGTATTTT. Encoded protein: CASSYLTGGADTQYF.

The V call is TRBV2, the J call TRBJ2-1, with 11 bases identical to TRBD2. This CDR3 is built from 15 residues. With 6 bases clipped from V and 7 bases from J, the junction kept 8 bases outside the gene matches. From germline, CDR1 is SNHLY and CDR2 FYNNEI. The CDR3 nucleotides are TGTGCCAGCAGACGACTAGCGGGGCTTCGAAATGAGCAGTTCTTC. Protein product: CASRRLAGLRNEQFF. Looking up the rest from reference TRBV2 and TRBJ2-1 gives the full variable domain: EPEVTQTPSHQVTQMGQEVILRCVPISNHLYFYWYRQILGQKVEFLVSFYNNEISEKSEIFDDQFSVERPDGSNFTLKIRSTKLEDSAMYFCASRRLAGLRNEQFFGPGTRLTVL.

This rearrangement joins TRBV2 to TRBJ1-2; D is uncertain. Deletions cut 7 bases from V and 2 bases from J, with 5 bases between. The germline V gene has CDR1 SNHLY and CDR2 FYNNEI. The CDR3 has 11 residues. The CDR3 bases are TGTGCCAGCACAGCGAACTATGGCTACACCTTC. It yields the protein CASTANYGYTF.

The V call is TRBV4-1, the J call TRBJ2-2; TRBD2 might be the D (6 bases). Germline V gene sequence: CDR1 MGHRA, CDR2 YSYEKL. Trimming pared 1 base from V and 1 base from J, leaving 19 bases between. The CDR3 loop spans 19 amino acids. The CDR3 sequence is CASSQGSFTGAKNTGELFF. CDR3 DNA sequence: TGCGCCAGCAGCCAAGGCTCATTTACGGGAGCCAAGAACACCGGGGAGCTGTTTTTT.

V and J are TRBV20-1 and TRBJ2-7; D may be TRBD1 (5 bases). The V and J ends lost 3 bases and 2 bases respectively, with 11 bases between them. CDR1 is DFQATT, CDR2 SNEGSKA, per germline (reference sequence). This CDR3 is built from 13 residues. In DNA, the CDR3 is TGCAGTGCTAGTTTAGGGGCCGCCTACGAGCAGTACTTC. Translated, it gives CSASLGAAYEQYF.

The chain joins TRBV28 to TRBJ1-3; 8 bases match TRBD1. Per germline, CDR1 MDHEN and CDR2 SYDVKM. This CDR3 contains 17 residues. V lost 4 bases and J lost 1; bases outside the gene matches: 9. The CDR3 sequence is CASSSAARQGSGNTIYF. The CDR3 DNA reads as TGTGCCAGCAGTTCCGCCGCGAGACAGGGGTCTGGAAACACCATATATTTT.

DNA of the CDR3: TGCGCCAGCAGTGAACCGCGGACAACGAACACTGAAGCTTTCTTT. It specifies CASSEPRTTNTEAFF. This chain joins TRBV10-2 and TRBJ1-1; D perhaps matches TRBD1 (5 bases). There are 15 residues in the CDR3. The V gene's germline CDR1 is WSHSY and CDR2 SAAADI. V gave up 3 bases and J gave up 1 base, with 12 bases separating them.

The CDR3 region is CASSQPTSGRSTDTQYF. In DNA, the CDR3 is TGTGCCAGCAGCCAACCGACTAGCGGGAGGAGCACAGATACGCAGTATTTT. V is TRBV4-2 and J is TRBJ2-3, with TRBD2 identical over 13 bases. With 2 bases clipped from V and 0 bases from J, the junction kept 2 bases outside the gene matches. CDR1 LGHNA and CDR2 YNFKEQ come from the germline V gene. This CDR3 has 17 residues.

The chain is built from TRBV21-1 and TRBJ1-5; the DNA was not compared with TRBD1, the D call given in the table. TRBV21-1 is flagged as a pseudogene. The CDR3 consists of 18 residues. The CDR3 reads CASSKGEDRAYSNQPQHF. CDR3 sequence (DNA): TGTGCCAGCAGCAAGGGCGAGGACAGGGCCTATAGCAATCAGCCCCAGCATTTT.

The chain links TRBV21-1 to TRBJ1-4; TRBD1 was called by the table and not checked on the DNA. TRBV21-1 is an annotated pseudogene. The CDR3 covers 13 residues. The CDR3, as DNA: TGTGCCAGCAGTAGGACAGGGTCTGAAAAACTGTTTTTT. Amino acids: CASSRTGSEKLFF.

The rearrangement joins TRBV13 to TRBJ1-2; D remains unclear. There are 15 residues in the CDR3. The V end was cut by 1 base, the J end by 7 bases, with 16 bases between. CDR1 and CDR2 (germline): PRHDT, FYEKMQ (reference sequence). In nucleotides, the CDR3 is TGTGCCAGCAGCTTAGTTCTTTATGAGGGCAGTGGCTACACCTTC. Translation: CASSLVLYEGSGYTF.

The chain employs TRBV24-1 and TRBJ1-1; D is possibly TRBD1 (5 bases). CDR3 length: 14 residues. V was clipped by 4 bases and J by 1 base, with 9 bases between them. Germline CDR1 KGHDR, CDR2 SFDVKD. CDR3: CATSEGRQNTEAFF. DNA for the CDR3: TGTGCCACCAGTGAGGGGCGGCAGAACACTGAAGCTTTCTTT.

In nucleotides, the CDR3 is TGTGCCAGCAGCTTAAGTTCCGGGACTTCTGGCTACACCTTC. Its protein product is CASSLSSGTSGYTF. This sequence joins TRBV7-9 and TRBJ1-2; perhaps TRBD1 as D (5 bases). V lost 2 bases and J lost 7, with 14 bases in between. This CDR3 is 14 amino acids long. From germline, CDR1 is SEHNR and CDR2 FQNEAQ (reference sequence).

The CDR3 DNA reads TGTGCCAGCAGCCCCGGGACTCCGAGCGGGGAGCTGTTTTTT. Residues: CASSPGTPSGELFF. The chain is built from TRBV5-5 and TRBJ2-2, with D perhaps TRBD2 (6 bases). Trimming cost V 4 bases and J 7 bases, with 14 bases left between them. The CDR3 totals 14 residues. Germline V CDR1 and CDR2: SGHKS, YYEKEE (reference sequence).

V is TRBV19 and J is TRBJ2-1, with 7 bases aligning to TRBD2. Per the germline V gene, CDR1 is LNHDA and CDR2 is SQIVND (reference sequence). Trimming took 0 bases from V and 6 from J; bases not matched to a gene: 5. This CDR3 is built from 15 residues. CDR3 sequence (DNA): TGTGCCAGTAGTATAGATCTGAGCGGGGCCAATGAGCAGTTCTTC. It is translated as CASSIDLSGANEQFF.